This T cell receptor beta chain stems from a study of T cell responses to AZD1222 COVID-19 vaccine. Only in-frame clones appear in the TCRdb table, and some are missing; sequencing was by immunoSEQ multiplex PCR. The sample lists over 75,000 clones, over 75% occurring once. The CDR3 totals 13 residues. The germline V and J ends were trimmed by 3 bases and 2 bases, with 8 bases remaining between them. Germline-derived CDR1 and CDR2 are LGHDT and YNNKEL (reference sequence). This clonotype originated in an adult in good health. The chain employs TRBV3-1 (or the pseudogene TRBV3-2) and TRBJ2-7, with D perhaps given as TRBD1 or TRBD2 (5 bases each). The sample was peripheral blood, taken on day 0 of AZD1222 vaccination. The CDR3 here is CASSHWGPYEQYF. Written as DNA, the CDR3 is TGTGCCAGCAGCCATTGGGGACCCTACGAGCAGTACTTC.